This passage covers 5 T cell receptor beta chains from one sample sequenced in a study of regulatory T cells in long-lasting Graves disease. For TCR beta, libraries came from iRepertoire HTBI primers and Arm-PCR of CDR3 regions. TCRdb used MiXCR to reprocess the multiplex PCR reads, holding one entry per CDR3 protein. This table holds about 540,000 distinct CDR3 sequences, approximately 13% found once. As to time point: newly diagnosed GD, antithyroid drugs for less than 3 months. Preparation of the TCR library used RNA extracted from PBMCs. These same data were also listed under a study on T cells in Graves' hyperthyroidism and ophthalmopathy.

This material consisted of peripheral blood mononuclear cells (PBMCs), taken at new diagnosis, from a patient treated with antithyroid drugs. These receptors were taken from a man aged 30 to 39 with Graves disease.

This clonotype was detected ten times or more. The chain carries TRBV9 and TRBJ2-1; D remains ambiguous. The CDR3 extends over 15 amino acids. Germline lookup yields CDR1 SGDLS and CDR2 YYNGEE. The V and J ends lost 0 bases and 2 bases respectively, with 9 bases between them. The CDR3 here is CASSVEGPAYNEQFF. In DNA, the CDR3 is TGTGCCAGCAGCGTAGAAGGCCCCGCCTACAATGAGCAGTTCTTC. Using reference TRBV9 and TRBJ2-1 for the parts outside the CDR3, the full variable domain is DSGVTQTPKHLITATGQRVTLRCSPRSGDLSVYWYQQSLDQGLQFLIQYYNGEERAKGNILERFSAQQFPDLHSELNLSSLELGDSALYFCASSVEGPAYNEQFFGPGTRLTVL.

This clonotype was detected ten times or more. The chain employs TRBV29-1 and TRBJ1-2; TRBD1 matches 9 bases. With 2 bases clipped from V and 1 base from J, the junction kept 5 bases outside the gene matches. Germline V gene sequence: CDR1 SQVTM, CDR2 ANQGSEA. The CDR3 length is 15 residues. This chain's CDR3 is CSVEQGQGRNYGYTF. CDR3 bases: TGCAGCGTTGAACAAGGACAGGGGCGTAACTATGGCTACACCTTC.

The genes are TRBV30 and TRBJ2-6; weak D call: TRBD1 (6 bases). Germline CDR1 and CDR2: GTSNPN and SVGIG (reference sequence). Trimming left V 8 bases short and J 0 bases short, with 20 bases between. The CDR3 is 17 amino acids. The CDR3, as DNA: TGTGCCCTGCTTCCGGGACATTCCTTCTCTGGGGCCAACGTCCTGACTTTC. This gives the protein CALLPGHSFSGANVLTF. The full variable domain, with the rest looked up from reference TRBV30 and TRBJ2-6, is SQTIHQWPATLVQPVGSPLSLECTVEGTSNPNLYWYRQAAGRGLQLLFYSVGIGQISSEVPQNLSASRPQDRQFILSSKKLLLSDSGFYLCALLPGHSFSGANVLTFGAGSRLTVL.

Notes on this clonotype: A much bigger clone sits one base away, suggesting this may be a read error. The missing conserved phenylalanine or tryptophan at the end of this CDR3 makes a read error likely. This chain uses TRBV29-1 with TRBJ2-2; TRBD2 might be the D (5 bases). CDR3 length equals 13 residues. Germline CDR1 SQVTM, CDR2 ANQGSEA. V lost 7 bases and J lost 1, with 10 bases in between. Here the CDR3 DNA reads TGCAGCGCAGAGGGCTGGAACACCGGGGAGCTGTTTTCT. Protein product: CSAEGWNTGELFS.

At least ten counts were recorded for this clonotype. The chain joins TRBV14 to TRBJ1-2, with 10 nucleotides matching TRBD1. J gave up 4 bases and V 0 bases, and 5 bases lay outside the gene matches. The germline gives CDR1 SGHDN, CDR2 FVKESK. The CDR3 loop spans 16 amino acids. The CDR3 DNA reads TGTGCCAGCAGCCAAGATCCGGGACAGGGGCCCTATGGCTACACCTTC. The encoded protein is CASSQDPGQGPYGYTF.